The 29 T cell receptor beta chains given below trace back to one sample, sequenced in a study of OX40 agonist ivuxolimab in advanced cancers. Assay used: immunoSEQ multiplex PCR; TCRdb lists only in-frame clones, some missing. The sample lists around 33,000 clones; 85% to 95% were seen once. The input for sequencing was CD4+ or CD8+ T cells sorted from blood, taken in a trial of the OX40 agonist ivuxolimab. These receptors originate from an adult with an advanced solid tumor such as melanoma, head and neck, liver or kidney cancer.

The table lists this clone with a count of one. The V gene is TRBV21-1, the J gene TRBJ1-2; the table gives TRBD1 as D, unverified against the DNA. TRBV21-1 is marked as a pseudogene. The CDR3 is 17 amino acids. CDR3 nucleotide sequence: TGTGCCAGCAGCACCCGGGACAGGGGGCGTTCTGACTATGGCTACACCTTC. Residues: CASSTRDRGRSDYGYTF.

The gene calls are TRBV28 and TRBJ2-7; 13 positions agree with TRBD2. The CDR3 is 18 residues long. Per germline, CDR1 MDHEN and CDR2 SYDVKM. V dropped 5 bases and J dropped 1; count of bases not matched to a gene: 11. In nucleotides, the CDR3 is TGTGCCAGCAGTACCCTCGGACTAGCGGGAGCTGAATCCTACGAGCAGTACTTC. Protein sequence: CASSTLGLAGAESYEQYF.

This rearrangement joins TRBV19 to TRBJ2-1; the D is unclear. Between the trimmed V and J ends, which lost 5 bases and 4 bases, there was a span of 15 bases. Germline V gene lookup returns CDR1 LNHDA and CDR2 SQIVND (reference sequence). There are 15 residues in the CDR3. In DNA form, the CDR3 reads TGTGCCAGTAGTGAGGAAACTCTACTTTACAATGAGCAGTTCTTC. Translating it yields CASSEETLLYNEQFF.

The chain employs TRBV2 and TRBJ2-7; 11 bases are a match to TRBD1. The length of the CDR3 is 13 residues. CDR1 and CDR2 from the germline V gene are SNHLY and FYNNEI. The V and J ends lost 8 bases and 5 bases, in that order; junction bases with no gene match: 5. The CDR3 bases are TGTGCCAGCGTAGGACAGGGGGCGAACGAGCAGTACTTC. Translation gives CASVGQGANEQYF.

The J gene is TRBJ2-3, the V gene TRBV5-1; D may be TRBD2 (5 bases). Germline CDR1 is SGHRS and CDR2 is YFSETQ. Trimming pared 3 bases from V and 2 bases from J, leaving 13 bases between. The CDR3 runs 15 residues. The CDR3 spells CASSSPADPTDTQYF. The DNA of the CDR3 is TGCGCCAGCAGCTCCCCAGCGGACCCCACAGATACGCAGTATTTT. The full variable domain, with the rest looked up from reference TRBV5-1 and TRBJ2-3, is KAGVTQTPRYLIKTRGQQVTLSCSPISGHRSVSWYQQTPGQGLQFLFEYFSETQRNKGNFPGRFSGRQFSNSRSEMNVSTLELGDSALYLCASSSPADPTDTQYFGPGTRLTVL.

The rearrangement uses TRBV11-1 and TRBJ1-1; 7 bases are a match to TRBD1. The J segment lost 0 bases and the V segment lost 4 bases, leaving 5 bases of the junction unmatched. Per the germline V gene, CDR1 is SGHAT and CDR2 is FQDESV (reference sequence). The CDR3 contains 15 residues. The CDR3 loop is CASSSTGPMNTEAFF. For the CDR3, the DNA is TGTGCCAGCAGCTCGACAGGGCCCATGAACACTGAAGCTTTCTTT.

This rearrangement joins TRBV7-2 to TRBJ2-5; TRBD1 is a possible D gene (5 bases). The germline CDR1 and CDR2 sequences are SGHTA and FQGNSA. The CDR3 length is 16 residues. The germline V and J ends were trimmed by 4 bases and 1 base, with 16 bases remaining between them. The CDR3 DNA is TGTGCCAGCAGCTCAAAACCCTCTAGGGGCCAAGAGACCCAGTACTTC. This translates into CASSSKPSRGQETQYF.

This chain uses TRBV27 with TRBJ2-1; D unresolved. The CDR3 contains 16 residues. CDR1 and CDR2 from the germline V gene are MNHEY and SMNVEV (reference sequence). V was shortened by 7 bases and J by 8 bases, with 24 bases between the two germline ends. CDR3 in DNA: TGTGCCAGCAACATCAATTATTCCCCCCGGGTGGATGAGCAGTTCTTC. This gives the protein CASNINYSPRVDEQFF.

This rearrangement joins TRBV28 to TRBJ2-1; 8 positions match TRBD1. Per germline, CDR1 MDHEN and CDR2 SYDVKM. Losses at the gene ends were 2 bases for V and 5 bases for J; bases not matched to a gene: 2. The CDR3 is 14 residues long. The CDR3 sequence: CASSLTGGHNEQFF. The CDR3 DNA reads TGTGCCAGCAGTTTAACAGGGGGACACAATGAGCAGTTCTTC.

The chain recombines TRBV29-1 with TRBJ1-2; D unresolved. V was clipped by 2 bases and J by 4 bases, with 11 bases between them. Germline loops: CDR1 SQVTM, CDR2 ANQGSEA. The CDR3 spans 13 residues. The chain's CDR3 is CSVEKDTSYGYTF. CDR3 bases: TGCAGCGTTGAAAAGGATACCTCCTATGGCTACACCTTC. The full variable domain, its missing parts supplied by reference TRBV29-1 and TRBJ1-2, is SAVISQKPSRDICQRGTSLTIQCQVDSQVTMMFWYRQQPGQSLTLIATANQGSEATYESGFVIDKFPISRPNLTFSTLTVSNMSPEDSSIYLCSVEKDTSYGYTFGSGTRLTVV.

This clone was counted a few times. The chain couples TRBV11-2 to TRBJ2-2; TRBD1 might be the D (5 bases). Germline V CDR1 and CDR2: SGHAT, FQNNGV. The CDR3 loop spans 13 amino acids. V was clipped by 5 bases and J by 7 bases, with 11 bases between them. The chain's CDR3 is CASSPRTYGELFF. The DNA of the CDR3 is TGTGCCAGCAGCCCGAGGACATACGGGGAGCTGTTTTTT.

The chain recombines TRBV4-1 with TRBJ2-7, with unresolved D. Germline V lookup: CDR1 MGHRA, CDR2 YSYEKL. Trimming took off 3 bases at V and 4 bases at J, with 13 bases between the two ends. CDR3 length equals 14 residues. The CDR3 reads CASSHPYALYEQYF. CDR3 coding DNA: TGCGCCAGCAGCCATCCTTACGCCTTATACGAGCAGTACTTC.

The rearrangement links TRBV2 to TRBJ2-5; perhaps TRBD1 as D (9 bases). The CDR3 consists of 16 residues. The germline V gene has CDR1 SNHLY and CDR2 FYNNEI. Trimming cost V 5 bases and J 5 bases, with 21 bases left between them. This CDR3 reads CASSPQGAGGEETQYF. The CDR3, as DNA: TGTGCCAGCAGTCCACAGGGGGCGGGGGGCGAGGAGACCCAGTACTTC.

CDR3 sequence: CAWSTGSYEQYF. CDR3 in DNA: TGTGCCTGGAGTACAGGTTCCTACGAGCAGTACTTC. The rearrangement uses TRBV30 and TRBJ2-7, with a possible D match to TRBD1 (5 bases). The CDR3 totals 12 residues. Germline loops: CDR1 GTSNPN, CDR2 SVGIG (reference sequence). V gave up 2 bases and J gave up 1 base, with 6 bases separating them. Full variable domain (missing parts from reference TRBV30 and TRBJ2-7): SQTIHQWPATLVQPVGSPLSLECTVEGTSNPNLYWYRQAAGRGLQLLFYSVGIGQISSEVPQNLSASRPQDRQFILSSKKLLLSDSGFYLCAWSTGSYEQYFGPGTRLTVT.

The chain employs TRBV28 and TRBJ2-6; no reliable D call. The CDR3 loop spans 17 amino acids. The germline gives CDR1 MDHEN, CDR2 SYDVKM. V lost 6 bases, J lost 0 bases, and 15 bases lay in between. The CDR3 region has the DNA TGTGCCAGCAGCTTCCCTCTCCGAGCCTCTGGGGCCAACGTCCTGACTTTC. It yields the protein CASSFPLRASGANVLTF.

The chain has TRBV18 and TRBJ1-5; D is unclear. Trimming took 4 bases from V and 0 from J, leaving 10 bases between them. This CDR3 is built from 15 residues. The germline gives CDR1 KGHSH, CDR2 LQKENI. CDR3 protein: CASSRLGNSNQPQHF. Here the CDR3 DNA reads TGTGCCAGCTCACGCTTGGGAAATAGCAATCAGCCCCAGCATTTT.

The chain couples TRBV5-1 to TRBJ2-3; 8 positions agree with TRBD2. V lost 0 bases to trimming and J lost 2 bases; unmatched junction nucleotides: 5. CDR3 length: 16 residues. Germline V lookup: CDR1 SGHRS, CDR2 YFSETQ. In DNA, the CDR3 is TGCGCCAGCAGCTTGGGGGTTAGCGGGACCACAGATACGCAGTATTTT. As protein: CASSLGVSGTTDTQYF.

The chain recombines TRBV28 with TRBJ2-3, with a possible D match to TRBD1 (6 bases). CDR1 and CDR2 from the germline V gene are MDHEN and SYDVKM. V was shortened by 5 bases and J by 6 bases, with 15 bases between the two germline ends. The CDR3 sequence is 14 residues long. This CDR3 reads CASSPGHSPDTQYF. The DNA for the CDR3 is TGTGCCAGCAGTCCGGGACATAGCCCCGATACGCAGTATTTT.

The rearrangement uses TRBV7-2 and TRBJ1-3; tentative D call: TRBD1 (5 bases). Germline V gene sequence: CDR1 SGHTA, CDR2 FQGNSA. The length of the CDR3 is 13 residues. The CDR3 DNA is TGTGCTAACGGGGCACCCCCTGGAAACACCATATATTTT. This translates into CANGAPPGNTIYF.

J is TRBJ1-5 and V is TRBV7-5. TRBV7-5 is listed as a pseudogene. This CDR3 region has 15 residues. In DNA, the CDR3 is TGTGCCAGAAGCCATTCCCCAAGAAACAATCAGCCCCAGCATTTT. Translated: CARSHSPRNNQPQHF.

In this sample, this clone turned up once. This chain connects TRBV5-4 to TRBJ2-2; 7 positions agree with TRBD2. The CDR3 is 16 residues long. V was pared by 4 bases and J by 3 bases, with 9 bases of the junction left unmatched. CDR1 is SGHNT and CDR2 is YYREEE in the germline V gene (reference sequence). CDR3 protein: CASSAWGSGYTGELFF. The CDR3 nucleotides read TGTGCCAGCAGCGCTTGGGGTAGCGGGTACACCGGGGAGCTGTTTTTT.

The CDR3 DNA reads TGTGCCAGCAGCAGAGCATCAGAGACCCAGTACTTC. Protein: CASSRASETQYF. The chain recombines TRBV7-3 with TRBJ2-5; D is unclear. CDR1 SGHTA and CDR2 FQGTGA come from the germline V gene. CDR3 length: 12 amino acids. The ends were cut back, 5 bases at V and 4 bases at J, with 8 bases in the middle.

This chain uses TRBV6-1 with TRBJ1-6; no definite D call. The CDR3 extends over 15 amino acids. Trimming cost V 4 bases and J 0 bases, with 7 bases left between them. Germline CDR1 MNHNS, CDR2 SASEGT. Here the CDR3 DNA reads TGTGCCAGCAGTGGCGTCAGCTCCTATAATTCACCCCTCCACTTT. It codes for CASSGVSSYNSPLHF.

As DNA, the CDR3 is TGTGCCAGCAGTTTATATGAGCGGGGTTACAATGAGCAGTTCTTC. The encoded protein is CASSLYERGYNEQFF. The chain combines TRBV28 with TRBJ2-1, with 7 bases aligning to TRBD2. The germline gives CDR1 MDHEN, CDR2 SYDVKM. Trimming cost V 1 base and J 4 bases; bases outside gene matches: 4. This CDR3 comprises 15 residues.

The chain links TRBV28 to TRBJ2-1; a possible D gene is TRBD2 (5 bases). The V and J ends lost 3 bases and 4 bases respectively, with 10 bases between them. CDR1 and CDR2 from the germline V gene are MDHEN and SYDVKM. The CDR3 runs to 14 residues. CDR3 nucleotide sequence: TGTGCCAGCAGTTTGCGGGTCCCTTACAATGAGCAGTTCTTC. Its translation: CASSLRVPYNEQFF.

This chain uses TRBV5-1 with TRBJ1-2, with D possibly matching TRBD1 (5 bases). This CDR3 spans 16 amino acids. V was trimmed by 0 bases and J by 0 bases, leaving 12 bases between them. Looked up from germline, CDR1 is SGHRS and CDR2 is YFSETQ. The CDR3 DNA sequence: TGCGCCAGCAGCTTGGGGGCAGGGAGTGCTAACTATGGCTACACCTTC. Amino acid sequence: CASSLGAGSANYGYTF. The variable domain in full, with the rest retrieved from reference TRBV5-1 and TRBJ1-2, is KAGVTQTPRYLIKTRGQQVTLSCSPISGHRSVSWYQQTPGQGLQFLFEYFSETQRNKGNFPGRFSGRQFSNSRSEMNVSTLELGDSALYLCASSLGAGSANYGYTFGSGTRLTVV.

This chain connects TRBV6-6 to TRBJ1-4; D gene ambiguous. The V end lost 3 bases, the J end lost 7 bases, and 12 bases lay between the germline ends. CDR1 and CDR2 (germline): MNHNY, SVGAGI (reference sequence). This CDR3 has 14 residues. This CDR3 reads CASSYRVSAEKLFF. As DNA, the CDR3 is TGTGCCAGCAGTTATCGAGTCTCAGCTGAAAAACTGTTTTTT.

V and J are TRBV2 and TRBJ1-1, with D tentatively TRBD1 (6 bases). Looked up from germline, CDR1 is SNHLY and CDR2 is FYNNEI. The length of the CDR3 is 14 residues. V gave up 7 bases and J gave up 0 bases, with 12 bases separating them. CDR3: CASTQGWVNTEAFF. DNA for the CDR3: TGTGCCAGCACACAGGGTTGGGTGAACACTGAAGCTTTCTTT.

The rearrangement joins TRBV30 to TRBJ1-2; 10 nucleotides line up with TRBD1. Per germline, CDR1 GTSNPN and CDR2 SVGIG (reference sequence). This CDR3 has 12 residues. CDR3 sequence: CASTGGNYGYTF. CDR3 bases: TGTGCTTCGACAGGGGGCAACTATGGCTACACCTTC. The full variable domain, completed using reference TRBV30 and TRBJ1-2, is SQTIHQWPATLVQPVGSPLSLECTVEGTSNPNLYWYRQAAGRGLQLLFYSVGIGQISSEVPQNLSASRPQDRQFILSSKKLLLSDSGFYLCASTGGNYGYTFGSGTRLTVV.